Below are 32 T cell receptor beta chains sequenced from a single sample in a study of blood T cell repertoires in COVID-19. Sequenced by immunoSEQ multiplex PCR; TCRdb stores in-frame clones only, minus some. The sample yields about 75,000 clones, about 88% seen once. The sequenced sample consisted of peripheral blood. These receptors were collected from a human donor in a cohort sampled during active COVID-19.

The chain is built from TRBV14 and TRBJ2-5; TRBD2 aligns across 10 bases. The CDR3 has 13 amino acids. Per germline, CDR1 SGHDN and CDR2 FVKESK. Unmatched junction bases numbered 1, after V lost 4 bases and J lost 5 bases. CDR3 protein: CASSPGLAETQYF. The CDR3 nucleotides are TGTGCCAGCAGCCCGGGACTAGCGGAGACCCAGTACTTC.

Only one count was recorded for this clone. This rearrangement joins TRBV6-5 to TRBJ1-1; weak D call: TRBD1 (5 bases). The CDR3 contains 14 residues. Germline-derived CDR1 and CDR2 are MNHEY and SVGAGI. Trimming stripped 5 bases from V and 1 base from J, with 11 bases between. CDR3 sequence reads: CASSNRQGNTEAFF. The CDR3 DNA follows: TGTGCCAGCAGTAATCGCCAGGGGAACACTGAAGCTTTCTTT.

V gene TRBV10-2 combines with J gene TRBJ1-4; TRBD1 agrees at 7 bases. Germline V lookup: CDR1 WSHSY, CDR2 SAAADI. The CDR3 sequence is 14 residues long. Trimming took 7 bases from V and 8 from J; bases not matched to a gene: 10. CDR3 nucleotides: TGCGCCAGCAATCCGCAGGGGGATCGCGAAAAACTGTTTTTT. Its translation is CASNPQGDREKLFF.

J is TRBJ2-2 and V is TRBV19; D possibly corresponds to TRBD1 (6 bases). The germline CDR1 and CDR2 sequences are LNHDA and SQIVND (reference sequence). The length of the CDR3 is 15 residues. With 4 bases removed from V and 4 bases from J, the gap between germline ends came to 13 bases. The CDR3 region has the DNA TGTGCCAGTAGTAGAGGTGGGACAACCACCGGGGAGCTGTTTTTT. This codes for CASSRGGTTTGELFF.

The table lists this clone with a few counts. The rearrangement joins TRBV27 to TRBJ1-4, with D unclear. This CDR3 contains 13 residues. Germline lookup yields CDR1 MNHEY and CDR2 SMNVEV (reference sequence). The ends were cut back, 7 bases at V and 6 bases at J, with 12 bases in the middle. In nucleotides, the CDR3 is TGTGCCAGCATCCGCGGCCATTATGAAAAACTGTTTTTT. This translates into CASIRGHYEKLFF. Full variable domain (missing parts from reference TRBV27 and TRBJ1-4): EAQVTQNPRYLITVTGKKLTVTCSQNMNHEYMSWYRQDPGLGLRQIYYSMNVEVTDKGDVPEGYKVSRKEKRNFPLILESPSPNQTSLYFCASIRGHYEKLFFGSGTQLSVL.

V is TRBV7-9 and J is TRBJ1-1, with D possibly being TRBD1 (5 bases). Trimming left V 0 bases short and J 7 bases short, with 15 bases between. CDR1 and CDR2 (germline): SEHNR, FQNEAQ (reference sequence). The CDR3 extends over 15 amino acids. The CDR3: CASSLAGVGHHEAFF. The CDR3 DNA reads TGTGCCAGCAGCTTAGCAGGAGTGGGGCATCATGAAGCTTTCTTT.

V is TRBV28 and J is TRBJ2-1, with TRBD2 matching over 7 bases. V lost 7 bases, J lost 0 bases, and 6 bases stayed unmatched. The germline CDR1 and CDR2 sequences are MDHEN and SYDVKM. CDR3 size: 15 residues. The CDR3 spells CASKVAGYSYNEQFF. The CDR3 DNA reads TGTGCCAGCAAAGTAGCGGGTTACTCCTACAATGAGCAGTTCTTC.

This chain links TRBV7-2 with TRBJ2-5; D might be TRBD2 (6 bases). Deletions cut 0 bases from V and 3 bases from J, with 14 bases between. The CDR3 runs 16 residues. Germline V CDR1 and CDR2: SGHTA, FQGNSA. The DNA of the CDR3 is TGTGCCAGCAGCTTAGCCGCCGGGACTGGTAAAGAGACCCAGTACTTC. As protein: CASSLAAGTGKETQYF. Full variable domain (outside the CDR3, taken from reference TRBV7-2 and TRBJ2-5): GAGVSQSPSNKVTEKGKDVELRCDPISGHTALYWYRQSLGQGLEFLIYFQGNSAPDKSGLPSDRFSAERTGGSVSTLTIQRTQQEDSAVYLCASSLAAGTGKETQYFGPGTRLLVL.

This rearrangement joins TRBV10-3 to TRBJ1-1; D might be TRBD1 (5 bases). The CDR3 runs to 13 residues. Trimming pared 10 bases from V and 4 bases from J, leaving 16 bases between. Germline-derived CDR1 and CDR2 are ENHRY and SYGVKD. The CDR3 DNA reads TGTGCCACTGGTCATGGAGGGGTCACTGAAGCTTTCTTT. Translation: CATGHGGVTEAFF.

The J gene is TRBJ1-2, the V gene TRBV7-9, with D possibly matching TRBD1 (5 bases). Trimming pared 3 bases from V and 4 bases from J, leaving 9 bases between. The CDR3 covers 13 residues. Germline V lookup: CDR1 SEHNR, CDR2 FQNEAQ (reference sequence). In nucleotides, the CDR3 is TGTGCCAGCAGCTTCGACAGTTCCTATGGCTACACCTTC. Its translation: CASSFDSSYGYTF. Full variable domain (outside the CDR3, taken from reference TRBV7-9 and TRBJ1-2): DTGVSQNPRHKITKRGQNVTFRCDPISEHNRLYWYRQTLGQGPEFLTYFQNEAQLEKSRLLSDRFSAERPKGSFSTLEIQRTEQGDSAMYLCASSFDSSYGYTFGSGTRLTVV.

The chain carries TRBV10-1 and TRBJ2-5; TRBD2 agrees at 9 bases. Trimming removed 5 bases from V and 5 bases from J; junction bases left unmatched: 9. CDR3 size: 15 residues. The germline gives CDR1 WNHNN, CDR2 SYGVQD (reference sequence). CDR3 nucleotide sequence: TGCGCCAGCAGTCCGTGGCGGGGGGGCTTCGAGACCCAGTACTTC. Protein sequence: CASSPWRGGFETQYF.

This chain connects TRBV4-1 to TRBJ2-7; a weak D match, TRBD1 (6 bases). Trimming left V 0 bases short and J 3 bases short, with 18 bases between. The germline V gene encodes CDR1 MGHRA and CDR2 YSYEKL. This CDR3 region has 17 residues. This CDR3 is CASSQEPGQPRVYEQYF. DNA of the CDR3: TGCGCCAGCAGCCAAGAGCCCGGACAGCCTCGGGTCTACGAGCAGTACTTC.

The V and J genes are TRBV7-9 and TRBJ1-1; D uncertain. This CDR3 spans 13 amino acids. Trimming removed 2 bases at V and 5 bases at J, with 9 bases between. Germline lookup yields CDR1 SEHNR and CDR2 FQNEAQ (reference sequence). CDR3 nucleotide sequence: TGTGCCAGCAGCTTACCCGGGAAGACTGAAGCTTTCTTT. Residues: CASSLPGKTEAFF.

J is TRBJ2-6 and V is TRBV7-2; perhaps TRBD2 as D (5 bases). V was cut by 5 bases and J by 1 base, with 6 bases left in between. Looked up from germline, CDR1 is SGHTA and CDR2 is FQGNSA. The CDR3 sequence is 14 residues long. As DNA, the CDR3 is TGTGCCAGCAGCCAGCGGTCTGGGGCCAACGTCCTGACTTTC. Its translation: CASSQRSGANVLTF.

The rearrangement links TRBV29-1 to TRBJ2-1; TRBD2 matches at 7 bases. The CDR3 runs 14 residues. After removal of 7 bases from V and 0 bases from J, the junction contained 6 bases not matched to a gene. From germline, CDR1 is SQVTM and CDR2 ANQGSEA. CDR3: CSAKGGSSYNEQFF. CDR3 nucleotides: TGCAGCGCCAAAGGCGGGAGCTCCTACAATGAGCAGTTCTTC.

The rearrangement uses TRBV7-8 and TRBJ1-5, with 7 bases fitting TRBD1. This CDR3 has 17 amino acids. CDR1 and CDR2 from the germline V gene are SGHVS and FQNEAQ. J lost 2 bases, V lost 7 bases, and 14 bases had no gene match. The CDR3: CASTTTGYGWGNQPQHF. CDR3 nucleotide sequence: TGTGCCAGCACCACGACAGGGTACGGGTGGGGCAATCAGCCCCAGCATTTT.

The V gene is TRBV30, the J gene TRBJ1-1; D gene uncertain. The CDR3 is 14 amino acids. The germline V gene encodes CDR1 GTSNPN and CDR2 SVGIG (reference sequence). V lost 3 bases and J 3 bases, leaving 14 bases between the germline ends. CDR3 loop: CAWSASGTYTEAFF. The CDR3 bases are TGTGCCTGGAGCGCAAGCGGAACATACACTGAAGCTTTCTTT.

This chain uses TRBV6-5 with TRBJ1-1, with TRBD1 matching 8 bases. V shed 8 bases and J 1 base; nucleotides not matched to a gene: 3. The V gene's germline CDR1 is MNHEY and CDR2 SVGAGI. This CDR3 has 13 residues. CDR3 sequence: CASQGARNTEAFF. CDR3 DNA sequence: TGTGCCAGCCAGGGGGCCCGGAACACTGAAGCTTTCTTT.

The V gene is TRBV27, the J gene TRBJ2-1, with 12 bases fitting TRBD2. The V gene end was trimmed by 0 bases and the J gene end by 6 bases; junction bases not matched to a gene: 3. The germline CDR1 and CDR2 sequences are MNHEY and SMNVEV (reference sequence). This CDR3 is built from 16 residues. DNA of the CDR3: TGTGCCAGCAGTTTATCCCCTAGCGGGGGGGGCAATGAGCAGTTCTTC. As protein: CASSLSPSGGGNEQFF.

V and J are TRBV7-9 and TRBJ2-1; maybe TRBD1 (6 bases). Germline CDR1 and CDR2: SEHNR and FQNEAQ (reference sequence). V was cut by 3 bases and J by 6 bases, with 21 bases left in between. The CDR3 contains 17 residues. This CDR3 reads CASSFRPGQIVGNEQFF. The CDR3 DNA reads as TGTGCCAGCAGCTTCCGCCCCGGACAGATCGTCGGCAATGAGCAGTTCTTC.

The sample holds many counts of this clone. The chain recombines TRBV28 with TRBJ2-4; 9 positions match TRBD1. V was pared by 4 bases and J by 6 bases, with 4 bases of the junction left unmatched. The CDR3 is made up of 14 amino acids. The germline V gene encodes CDR1 MDHEN and CDR2 SYDVKM. The CDR3 loop is CASSSGQGINIQYF. CDR3 sequence (DNA): TGTGCCAGCAGTTCAGGACAGGGGATAAACATTCAGTACTTC.

This rearrangement joins TRBV14 to TRBJ1-6; no reliable D call. Trimming took 2 bases from V and 6 from J, leaving 5 bases between them. Germline CDR1 and CDR2: SGHDN and FVKESK. The CDR3 consists of 13 residues. The CDR3 reads CASSQPGNSPLHF. The CDR3 DNA sequence: TGTGCCAGCAGCCAACCCGGTAATTCACCCCTCCACTTT.

This rearrangement joins TRBV6-5 to TRBJ1-6; D possibly corresponds to TRBD1 (5 bases). This CDR3 has 15 amino acids. V was clipped by 6 bases and J by 6 bases, with 15 bases between them. Germline CDR1 MNHEY, CDR2 SVGAGI. The CDR3 region is CASRGGTFSNSPLHF. CDR3 in DNA: TGTGCCAGCAGGGGCGGGACTTTCAGTAATTCACCCCTCCACTTT.

The J gene is TRBJ2-7, the V gene TRBV6-2 or TRBV6-3; weak D call: TRBD2 (6 bases). Germline CDR1 reads MNHEY; CDR2 reads SVGEGT. This CDR3 region has 16 residues. V gave up 0 bases and J gave up 3 bases, with 15 bases separating them. Written as DNA, the CDR3 is TGTGCCAGCAGTTACTCCCAATCTAGCGCGGGCTACGAGCAGTACTTC. Its protein product is CASSYSQSSAGYEQYF.

The rearrangement uses TRBV10-3 and TRBJ2-2; D may be TRBD1 (6 bases). The germline V and J ends were trimmed by 5 bases and 5 bases, with 15 bases remaining between them. The CDR3 contains 15 residues. Germline lookup yields CDR1 ENHRY and CDR2 SYGVKD. The CDR3 bases are TGTGCCATCAGTACCACTCGAGGGGGAACCGGGGAGCTGTTTTTT. It specifies CAISTTRGGTGELFF.

This rearrangement joins TRBV2 to TRBJ1-5; 7 nucleotides line up with TRBD1. The V segment lost 4 bases and the J segment 1 base; nucleotides outside the gene matches: 4. The germline V gene has CDR1 SNHLY and CDR2 FYNNEI. This CDR3 is 15 amino acids long. The CDR3 nucleotides read TGTGCCAGCAGTGCTCAGGGGGTCAGCAATCAGCCCCAGCATTTT. This encodes CASSAQGVSNQPQHF. Supplemented by reference TRBV2 and TRBJ1-5, the full variable domain reads EPEVTQTPSHQVTQMGQEVILRCVPISNHLYFYWYRQILGQKVEFLVSFYNNEISEKSEIFDDQFSVERPDGSNFTLKIRSTKLEDSAMYFCASSAQGVSNQPQHFGDGTRLSIL.

This clone was seen only once. The rearrangement links TRBV11-2 to TRBJ2-7, with D perhaps TRBD2 (5 bases). V lost 2 bases to trimming and J lost 0 bases, with 8 bases between them. Germline V gives CDR1 SGHAT, CDR2 FQNNGV. This CDR3 has 14 amino acids. In DNA, the CDR3 is TGTGCCAGCAGCTTAAACGACTACTCCTACGAGCAGTACTTC. Protein sequence: CASSLNDYSYEQYF.

The V call is TRBV20-1, the J call TRBJ2-1; TRBD1 agrees at 7 bases. This CDR3 region has 14 residues. Germline-derived CDR1 and CDR2 are DFQATT and SNEGSKA (reference sequence). The ends lost 3 bases at V and 5 bases at J; junction bases unmatched: 7. The CDR3 here is CSASRGQTDNEQFF. CDR3 in DNA: TGCAGTGCTAGTAGGGGACAGACCGACAATGAGCAGTTCTTC.

CDR3 in DNA: TGTGCCAGCAGTCTGGCGGGAGGGACGGAGCAGTACTTC. It yields the protein CASSLAGGTEQYF. The chain is built from TRBV7-3 and TRBJ2-7, with TRBD2 matching over 9 bases. This CDR3 is 13 amino acids long. The V and J ends lost 6 bases and 7 bases, in that order; junction bases with no gene match: 7. Germline V gene lookup returns CDR1 SGHTA and CDR2 FQGTGA.

CDR3 nucleotides: TGTGCCAGTAGTAGAGGACTAGCGGGGGCAGACTACGAGCAGTACTTC. Its translation: CASSRGLAGADYEQYF. This chain links TRBV19 with TRBJ2-7; TRBD2 aligns across 13 bases. Unmatched junction bases numbered 6, after V lost 4 bases and J lost 3 bases. The CDR3 runs to 16 residues. The germline gives CDR1 LNHDA, CDR2 SQIVND (reference sequence).

V usage is TRBV2 and J usage is TRBJ2-3; no definite D call. CDR1 is SNHLY, CDR2 FYNNEI, per germline. Trimming took 6 bases from V and 2 from J, leaving 9 bases between them. The CDR3 runs to 13 residues. This chain's CDR3 is CASSPPSTDTQYF. The CDR3 nucleotides are TGTGCCAGCAGCCCCCCCTCCACAGATACGCAGTATTTT.

The gene calls are TRBV19 and TRBJ1-1, with 11 bases aligning to TRBD1. CDR1 and CDR2 from the germline V gene are LNHDA and SQIVND (reference sequence). J was trimmed by 4 bases and V by 3 bases; bases with no gene match: 13. CDR3 length: 18 amino acids. CDR3 in DNA: TGTGCCAGTAGTATCGGACAGGGGGCGAGATATAGGAGCACTGAAGCTTTCTTT. Its translation is CASSIGQGARYRSTEAFF.